Described below is a single T cell receptor (beta chain) sequence and its context. The antigen is undetermined. This CDR3 region has 14 residues. Germline CDR1 reads MNHNS; CDR2 reads SASEGT. V lost 0 bases and J lost 6, with 11 bases in between. This sample is part of a study of blood T cells in healthy people across ages. The study, taken as a whole, reports: Greater diversity and more naive CD4+ cells were seen in long-lived donors than in aged donors. Higher naive T cell percentage went strongly together with higher TCR beta diversity.

Every donor contributed roughly 10 milliliters of peripheral blood by blood draw. Combining a sample-barcoded 5' primer with a J-beta primer mix, a second PCR ran for 7 to 11 cycles. A template-switch adaptor containing 12 random nucleotides labeled each cDNA molecule. TCRdb passed the 5' RACE reads through MiXCR, listing each CDR3 protein once. The data hold roughly 930,000 distinct CDR3 sequences, with about 48% observed a single time. The sequenced sample was blood. The chain uses TRBV6-1 and TRBJ1-2; D gene uncertain. The TCR originated in a man younger than 40 in good health. The CDR3 DNA sequence: TGTGCCAGCAGTGAAGCTTACCGAGGGAATGGCTACACCTTC. Protein sequence: CASSEAYRGNGYTF.